This TCR beta chain derives from a study of cytotoxic CD8 clonotypes in ibrutinib-treated CLL. Clones were sequenced by immunoSEQ multiplex PCR, and TCRdb holds only the in-frame ones, with some missing. Of 190,000 or so clones listed, 72% are singletons. CDR1 and CDR2 from the germline V gene are MDHEN and SYDVKM. CDR3 size: 16 residues. The ends lost 7 bases at V and 4 bases at J; junction bases unmatched: 11. The clonotype originates from a human donor with chronic lymphocytic leukemia. V gene TRBV28 combines with J gene TRBJ2-3; 10 bases line up with TRBD1. The specimen comprised PBMCs, sampled after 24 months of ibrutinib treatment. The CDR3, as DNA: TGTGCCAGCACTAAGGACAGGGGGTTTGTGGCAGATACGCAGTATTTT. Translation gives CASTKDRGFVADTQYF.